This is a list of T cell receptor beta chains from one sample in a study of blood T cell repertoires in COVID-19. Assay used: immunoSEQ multiplex PCR; TCRdb lists only in-frame clones, some missing. Among around 62,000 clones, around 87% were seen once, and the ten largest hold around 3.6%. The specimen was peripheral blood. The source of these receptors is a human donor in a cohort sampled during active COVID-19. The CDR3 runs from the conserved cysteine through the conserved F or W.

v_call,cdr3_aa
TRBV4-3,CASRSGPWAFF
TRBV6-5,CASSYGVGGQEAFF
TRBV4-3,CASSQERTSGRYEQYF
TRBV5-1,CASSLAGGHTGELFF
TRBV19,CAPMGQGACEQYF
TRBV19,CASNPSPGDEKLFF
TRBV6-5,CASSRGTEAFF
TRBV27,CASGGLAGADTGELFF
TRBV7-2,CASSSLKGNNQPQHF
TRBV5-4,CASKGLGDYGYTF
TRBV19,CASTPGAGLASPYEQYF
TRBV7-9,CASSQSGASTDTQYF
TRBV19,CASSGGTRGYNEQFF
TRBV2,CASSDSTLAGDPYEQYF
TRBV24-1,CATGPGLLNEQYF
TRBV28,CASSLPQGAPWGNQPQHF
TRBV6-6,CASRGGAGADTQYF
TRBV5-5,CASSLRTSGSFAGELFF
TRBV7-9,CASSLVVGGHTEAFF
TRBV28,CASGGQGSHEQYF
TRBV29-1,CSVMLSTAYYGYTF
TRBV5-1,CASTRRTGVVTDTQYF
TRBV30,CAWRRAGDDSEQFF
TRBV9,CASSTGDWPLHF
TRBV7-9,CASSLGASYEQYF
TRBV6-4,CASRPRLAEGTDTQYF
TRBV5-1,CASSFGGGSYNSPLHF
TRBV25-1,CASSAGRATPANYGYTF
TRBV6-5,CASSYSTPISSDEQYF
TRBV7-8,CASSLESDSYEQYF
TRBV6-1,CASSVKGDTSNQPQHF
TRBV4-3,CASSQEPGPSNQPQHF
TRBV27,CASSLGGRLAEAFF
TRBV24-1,CATSDPGQGVNTEAFF
TRBV6-4,CASSDTDRDNTGELFF
TRBV27,CASMGGMTYEQYF
TRBV5-4,CASRRTGTSGGARETQYF
TRBV27,CASPKPQGALAKNIQYF
TRBV10-3,CAISALEGMNTEAFF
TRBV6-5,CASKGKNNSPLHF
TRBV4-1,CASSPYFPNTDTQYF
TRBV9,CASAVEGAPYNEQFF
TRBV12-3/TRBV12-4,CASKETTNEKLFF
TRBV7-9,CASSPPSQGGQYF
TRBV6-5,CASSRDREFRSPLHF
TRBV28,CASSPSTGWIGTEAFF
TRBV7-2,CASSLQLNYGYTF
TRBV5-1,CASSLTRASNTEAFF
TRBV5-6,CASSWGTPATGELFF
TRBV13,CASSLGGGWSTGELFF
TRBV4-2,CASSRGSTDTQYF
TRBV6-2/TRBV6-3,CASSPGTSGYEQYF
TRBV3-1/TRBV3-2,CASSQDGSSAGTDTQYF
TRBV14,CASSQSEHRGVAFF
TRBV27,CASTQRAEQFF
TRBV11-2,CASSSQKGQSSGNTIYF
TRBV5-8,CASSPDSTSGSSYNEQFF
TRBV4-2,CASSQALVDEQFF